The clone carrying this T cell receptor beta chain was observed a handful of times. Its target is unknown. This CDR3 has 15 amino acids. Germline CDR1 SNHLY, CDR2 FYNNEI. V lost 6 bases to trimming and J lost 2 bases; unmatched junction nucleotides: 5. Preparation of TCR beta libraries was done by quantitative 5'-RACE with molecular barcodes. Via MiXCR, TCRdb re-called the 5' RACE reads, giving one row per CDR3 protein. The sample has 150,000 to 200,000 distinct CDR3 sequences; 9.8% are singletons. The data derive from a study of CD8 T cells in ankylosing spondylitis. Study results and caveats: Within ankylosing spondylitis blood, a TCR beta motif made up of roughly eight highly homologous variants appeared to be characteristic. Before this, some motif variants had been reported in reactive arthritis synovial fluid and blood. With a CD8+ phenotype, disease-linked clones were relatively rare in peripheral blood.

The chain links TRBV2 to TRBJ2-1, with 9 bases that match TRBD2. What was sequenced was blood, either unsorted or a sorted T cell fraction (not recorded which). This TCR derives from a female donor with ankylosing spondylitis or in good health (not recorded which). The CDR3 DNA reads as TGTGCCAGCAGGGTAGCGGGAGCTCCCTACAATGAGCAGTTCTTC. This translates into CASRVAGAPYNEQFF.